This T cell receptor beta chain was identified in a study of blood T cell repertoires in COVID-19. Study summary: COVID-19 samples from acute and convalescent phases originated in the United States, Italy and Spain. T cells, B-cell-depleted T cells, or PBMCs supplied cDNA or gDNA.

V dropped 4 bases and J dropped 4 bases, with 10 bases sitting between them. The CDR3 has 14 residues. Germline V gene sequence: CDR1 LNHDA, CDR2 SQIVND (reference sequence). In the authors' workflow: Amplification with reference gene primers provided the estimates of nucleated cell counts. Data came from immunoSEQ multiplex PCR; TCRdb stores just in-frame clones and leaves some out. Clonal size and the V and J genes are those of that table, whereas D and trimming came from the DNA. This repertoire shows over 250,000 clones, less than 90% found once; its top ten account for 4%. Material: peripheral blood. V is TRBV19 and J is TRBJ1-4, with D uncertain. The TCR comes from a man between 60 and 75 years old who had recovered from COVID-19. The CDR3 protein is CASSNQEDNEKLFF. DNA for the CDR3: TGTGCCAGTAGTAATCAGGAGGATAATGAAAAACTGTTTTTT.